This is a list of T cell receptor beta chains from one sample in a study of cytomegalovirus exposure and HLA in healthy donors. Assay used: immunoSEQ multiplex PCR; TCRdb lists only in-frame clones, some missing. The data contain about 190,000 clones, around 86% of them singletons. Sequences were obtained from PBMCs. The receptors stem from a woman aged 18-29 years in good health and CMV-seronegative. Each CDR3 is given with its conserved first and last residue. Each record gives: V gene, J gene, D gene, clone size, CDR3 DNA, CDR3 protein. A D gene is named only where the DNA matches it firmly. Clone size is given for some rows only: seen once, a few or many times, or a class if the clone is expanded.

v_gene: TRBV11-1
j_gene: TRBJ2-3
d_gene: NA
abundance: NA
CDR3nt: TGTGCCAGCAGCCCGTTACTAACTACTAGCACAGATACGCAGTATTTT
CDR3aa: CASSPLLTTSTDTQYF

v_gene: TRBV28
j_gene: TRBJ1-6
d_gene: NA
abundance: NA
CDR3nt: TGTGCCAGCAGTCCAGCGGATAATTCACCCCTCCACTTT
CDR3aa: CASSPADNSPLHF

v_gene: TRBV6-5
j_gene: TRBJ1-5
d_gene: TRBD1
abundance: NA
CDR3nt: TGTGCCAGCAGTTCCGGGACAGGGAATCAGCCCCAGCATTTT
CDR3aa: CASSSGTGNQPQHF

v_gene: TRBV7-9
j_gene: TRBJ2-1
d_gene: TRBD2
abundance: NA
CDR3nt: TGTGCCAGCATAGGGGCGGGGGGCTTCTACAATGAGCAGTTCTTC
CDR3aa: CASIGAGGFYNEQFF

v_gene: TRBV28
j_gene: TRBJ2-6
d_gene: NA
abundance: NA
CDR3nt: TGTGCCAGCAGGCTCCTCGGACAGCTCGGCTCTGGGGCCAACGTCCTGACTTTC
CDR3aa: CASRLLGQLGSGANVLTF

v_gene: TRBV19
j_gene: TRBJ1-5
d_gene: NA
abundance: once
CDR3nt: TGTGCCAGTAGTATTGGGCTGTATAGCAATCAGCCCCAGCATTTT
CDR3aa: CASSIGLYSNQPQHF

v_gene: TRBV7-9
j_gene: TRBJ2-1
d_gene: NA
abundance: once
CDR3nt: TGTGCGCACGGGGTTCGCGATGAGCAGTTCTTC
CDR3aa: CAHGVRDEQFF

v_gene: TRBV18
j_gene: TRBJ1-1
d_gene: NA
abundance: NA
CDR3nt: TGTGCCAGCTCTCAAACATATGAAGCTTTCTTT
CDR3aa: CASSQTYEAFF

v_gene: TRBV5-6
j_gene: TRBJ1-5
d_gene: NA
abundance: NA
CDR3nt: TGTGCCAGCAGCTTGGTTAGCGCAAATCAGCCCCAGCATTTT
CDR3aa: CASSLVSANQPQHF

v_gene: TRBV27
j_gene: TRBJ2-5
d_gene: NA
abundance: NA
CDR3nt: TGTGCCAGCAGTTTAGGAGGAGCGAACCAAGAGACCCAGTACTTC
CDR3aa: CASSLGGANQETQYF

v_gene: TRBV7-9
j_gene: TRBJ2-7
d_gene: TRBD1
abundance: once
CDR3nt: TGTTCCAGCAGCTTCCGGACAGGGGAAAACGAGCAGTACTTC
CDR3aa: CSSSFRTGENEQYF

v_gene: TRBV19
j_gene: TRBJ2-7
d_gene: TRBD1
abundance: NA
CDR3nt: TGTGCCAGTAGTATCAACAGGGGCTACGAGCAGTACTTC
CDR3aa: CASSINRGYEQYF

v_gene: TRBV10-3
j_gene: TRBJ1-4
d_gene: TRBD1
abundance: NA
CDR3nt: TGTGCCATCAGCGGGACAGGCGCAACTAATGAAAAACTGTTTTTT
CDR3aa: CAISGTGATNEKLFF

v_gene: TRBV28
j_gene: TRBJ1-4
d_gene: TRBD1
abundance: once
CDR3nt: TGTGCCTGCAGCGGTACAGGGGCGGTTGAAAAACTGTTTTTT
CDR3aa: CACSGTGAVEKLFF

v_gene: TRBV7-9
j_gene: TRBJ2-5
d_gene: NA
abundance: NA
CDR3nt: TGTGCCAGCAGCTTAGTGGGACTGCATGGAGAGACCCAGTACTTC
CDR3aa: CASSLVGLHGETQYF

v_gene: TRBV7-9
j_gene: TRBJ2-1
d_gene: TRBD2
abundance: NA
CDR3nt: TGTGCCAGCAGTATCCCGGTGGGGACTAGCGGGAGTAATGAGCAGTTCTTC
CDR3aa: CASSIPVGTSGSNEQFF

v_gene: TRBV27
j_gene: TRBJ2-1
d_gene: NA
abundance: NA
CDR3nt: TGTGCCAGCAGGTATGCAGGGTCCGCTGAGCAGTTCTTC
CDR3aa: CASRYAGSAEQFF

v_gene: TRBV25-1
j_gene: TRBJ2-7
d_gene: NA
abundance: NA
CDR3nt: TGTGCCAGCAGTGGGGGAGACGGGCCCTACGAGCAGTACTTC
CDR3aa: CASSGGDGPYEQYF

v_gene: TRBV5-1
j_gene: TRBJ2-7
d_gene: NA
abundance: NA
CDR3nt: TGCGCCAGCAGCCCGACCGGGACAAGTTACTCCTACGAGCAGTACTTC
CDR3aa: CASSPTGTSYSYEQYF

v_gene: TRBV19
j_gene: TRBJ2-3
d_gene: NA
abundance: NA
CDR3nt: TGTGCCAGTAGTATAGGGGGAGGAACGGGAGATACGCAGTATTTT
CDR3aa: CASSIGGGTGDTQYF